This is a list of T cell receptor beta chains from one sample in a study of neurological immune-mediated disorders. TCRdb re-derived calls from the 5' RACE reads in MiXCR, one entry per CDR3 protein. The sample holds roughly 100,000 distinct CDR3 sequences, around 3.4% seen once. Sequenced input: PBMCs. Receptor source: a woman under 30 with multiple sclerosis. Each CDR3 is given with its conserved first and last residue. The order of the fields is clone size, V gene, CDR3 protein. Some rows mark clone size as missing; the rest say once, few, many or name a class of expanded clone.

>-|TRBV2
CASRDDSSYEQYF
>many|TRBV15
CATRFDRGTGNTIYF
>many|TRBV5-1
CASSLGPGDGNEQFF
>many|TRBV5-1
CASSSSGGRGDTQYF
>many|TRBV7-2
CASSLAQNEQFF
>many|TRBV12-3/TRBV12-4
CASLKGGKWNTEAFF
>many|TRBV7-2
CASSPGGLVNEQFF
>many|TRBV28
CASRTTGDGYEQYF
>-|TRBV7-6
CASSLVLAGGPDTQYF
>many|TRBV10-3
CAVVRDISYGYTF
>many|TRBV7-2
CASSSNSRDNNQPQHF
>many|TRBV6-2/TRBV6-3
CATRTPSEAFF
>many|TRBV18
CASSPTGLIAGELFF
>many|TRBV10-3
CAISESSDQETQYF
>many|TRBV5-1
CASSGTPSTDTQYF
>many|TRBV2
CASSAQGADNSPLHF
>many|TRBV10-3
CAISGDRGTEAFF
>many|TRBV5-1
CASSLVNQGLSYNEQFF
>many|TRBV10-2
CASSGRETGTLHF
>many|TRBV7-9
CASSSIRGRDIVTQYF
>many|TRBV30
CAWNRFNTEAFF
>many|TRBV20-1
CSASSGYFMNTEAFF
>many|TRBV20-1
CSATNRGLADTQYF
>-|TRBV3-1
CASSQEPGHRSPLHF
>many|TRBV12-3/TRBV12-4
CASSLQVPGTGELFF
>few|TRBV24-1
CATSDFGGEAFF
>many|TRBV24-1
CATSDWKRERNEQFF
>-|TRBV4-1
CASSQGTIQGAYNEQYF
>many|TRBV20-1
CSARQDKEKLFF
>many|TRBV5-1
CASSLNPGYTDTQYF
>many|TRBV7-7
CASSPVTRSWAYEQYF
>many|TRBV5-1
CASSRDGDSYDTQYF
>many|TRBV19
CASSIALTETYGYTF
>many|TRBV5-1
CASKEETQYF
>many|TRBV5-1
CASSSTMGTSNKYNEQFF
>many|TRBV10-3
CAISDERQGQTQYF
>many|TRBV5-1
CASSFGQGAGEQYF
>many|TRBV7-4
CASSLAGGKNSPLHF
>many|TRBV7-9
CASSWISWGNTIYF
>many|TRBV12-3/TRBV12-4
CASSSSGGAYEQYF
>many|TRBV3-1
CASSAARGTEAFF
>many|TRBV27
CASSLSGGSYEQYF
>many|TRBV4-3
CASSQDFWKGNTGELFF
>many|TRBV25-1
CASSELAGGSYNEQFF
>many|TRBV20-1
CSATRGTAQETQYF
>many|TRBV5-6
CASSSLSLRDRGSYNEQFF
>few|TRBV5-1
CASREVQGGYEQFF
>many|TRBV5-1
CASSLDSPADTQYF
>many|TRBV18
CASSPLASVTGELFF
>many|TRBV5-1
CASSLAQPTDTQYF
>many|TRBV6-5
CASTARLAGGPNTGELFF
>many|TRBV7-2
CASSLKPRSSGITDTQYF
>many|TRBV10-2
CASSESESGEQFF